Here is one TCR beta chain with its context. CDR3 length: 18 residues. Germline V gene lookup returns CDR1 SGHRS and CDR2 YFSETQ. V shed 4 bases, J shed 2 bases, and the junction held 15 bases outside the gene matches. The data originate from a study of blood T cell repertoires in COVID-19. Overall study: Material from acute and convalescent COVID-19 was sourced from the United States, Italy and Spain. The analysed material was cDNA or gDNA that came from T cells, B-cell-depleted T cells, or PBMCs.

Per the original methods: Reference gene primer amplification in the assay estimated nucleated cell counts. Sequencing was performed with immunoSEQ multiplex PCR; in TCRdb, only in-frame clones are kept and a portion is missing. The V and J calls and the clone size are those of that table, but D and trimming were determined from the DNA. The data hold about 98,000 clones, with approximately 84% observed a single time. What was sequenced was peripheral blood. The chain carries TRBV5-1 and TRBJ2-7; 10 bases align to TRBD1. The clonotype was recovered from a man in his forties or fifties with active or convalescent COVID-19. The CDR3 is CASSPSGQGVFLTYEQYF. The CDR3 DNA reads as TGCGCCAGCAGCCCGTCCGGACAGGGGGTATTTCTTACCTACGAGCAGTACTTC.